The 25 T cell receptor beta chains given below trace back to one sample, sequenced in a study of T-cell memory formation after mild COVID-19 (dated by TCRdb to the early 2020s). The library came from 5' RACE. Sequencing instrument: Illumina NovaSeq 6000. TCRdb trimmed the raw reads at Q25, called clones with MiXCR and kept productive beta chains. Every distinct CDR3 protein forms one entry, paired with its most common genes and DNA. The sample table shows roughly 500,000 distinct CDR3 sequences, and around 20% are seen once. The top ten hold around 12% of the sample. Sequencing was done on a sample of PBMCs or a T cell subset sorted from them (not recorded which). These receptors originate from an adult woman who had mild COVID-19 (a few samples of this study predate the infection). The sample titles of this study are shuffled in the database, so cell type and time point are left out; the donor was told from shared clones.

The chain carries TRBV12-3 or TRBV12-4 and TRBJ2-1; D is perhaps TRBD2 (5 bases). V was trimmed by 8 bases and J by 2 bases, leaving 22 bases between them. This CDR3 has 17 residues. CDR3 amino acids: CASPFQGGHYAYNEQFF. The DNA of the CDR3 is TGTGCCAGCCCATTCCAAGGCGGGCACTATGCCTACAATGAGCAGTTCTTC.

The rearrangement joins TRBV6-2 or TRBV6-3 to TRBJ2-5; TRBD2 matches 7 bases. The CDR3 consists of 16 residues. V lost 2 bases to trimming and J lost 3 bases; unmatched junction nucleotides: 9. The germline gives CDR1 MNHEY, CDR2 SVGEGT. As DNA, the CDR3 is TGTGCCAGCAGTTACCAAGGCGGGAGAGCCAAAGAGACCCAGTACTTC. This sequence encodes CASSYQGGRAKETQYF.

The chain joins TRBV7-3 to TRBJ2-2; 10 nucleotides match TRBD1. With 5 bases clipped from V and 5 bases from J, the junction kept 2 bases outside the gene matches. In germline, CDR1 is SGHTA, CDR2 FQGTGA. The CDR3 is made up of 14 amino acids. CDR3 in amino acids: CASSVDRGTGELFF. The CDR3, as DNA: TGTGCCAGCAGCGTGGACAGGGGGACCGGGGAGCTGTTTTTT.

In its sample, this clonotype was seen many times. This chain connects TRBV5-1 to TRBJ2-5, with TRBD1 identical over 7 bases. V lost 1 base, J lost 0 bases, and 3 bases stayed unmatched. The CDR3 is 15 residues long. CDR1 SGHRS and CDR2 YFSETQ come from the germline V gene. For the CDR3, the DNA is TGCGCCAGCAGCTTGCAGGGGGTCAACCAAGAGACCCAGTACTTC. Translating gives CASSLQGVNQETQYF.

Written as DNA, the CDR3 is TGTGCCAGCAGCTTGGACGGGAAAGATAATGAAAAACTGTTTTTT. Encoded protein: CASSLDGKDNEKLFF. This chain joins TRBV5-5 and TRBJ1-4, with unresolved D. Germline loops: CDR1 SGHKS, CDR2 YYEKEE (reference sequence). V was clipped by 0 bases and J by 4 bases, with 10 bases between them. The CDR3 has 15 residues.

This clonotype was seen more than once but under ten times. The chain combines TRBV5-1 with TRBJ1-1, with D unclear. This CDR3 region has 14 residues. The V end was cut by 0 bases, the J end by 3 bases, with 9 bases between. Germline CDR1 reads SGHRS; CDR2 reads YFSETQ. Here the CDR3 reads CASSLVGLDTEAFF. The CDR3 DNA reads as TGCGCCAGCAGCTTGGTAGGGTTGGACACTGAAGCTTTCTTT. Looking up the rest from reference TRBV5-1 and TRBJ1-1 gives the full variable domain: KAGVTQTPRYLIKTRGQQVTLSCSPISGHRSVSWYQQTPGQGLQFLFEYFSETQRNKGNFPGRFSGRQFSNSRSEMNVSTLELGDSALYLCASSLVGLDTEAFFGQGTRLTVV.

Only a few counts were recorded for this clonotype. The chain uses TRBV19 and TRBJ2-1; 15 bases are shared with TRBD2. This CDR3 is built from 18 residues. The V gene's germline CDR1 is LNHDA and CDR2 SQIVND (reference sequence). Germline trimming cut 0 bases from V and 3 bases from J; bases unmatched to any gene: 3. CDR3 in DNA: TGTGCCAGTAGTATAGAAGGGACTAGCGGGGGGCACTACAATGAGCAGTTCTTC. Its translation: CASSIEGTSGGHYNEQFF.

This rearrangement joins TRBV7-2 to TRBJ2-1, with TRBD1 identical over 10 bases. The CDR3 extends over 17 amino acids. Germline values: CDR1 SGHTA, CDR2 FQGNSA. V dropped 2 bases and J dropped 8; count of bases not matched to a gene: 12. CDR3 nucleotides: TGTGCCAGCAGCTTATTCCGGGGACAGGGGATGGTGTATGAGCAGTTCTTC. It encodes CASSLFRGQGMVYEQFF.

This clonotype was detected a few times. The chain recombines TRBV7-8 with TRBJ2-3; tentative D call: TRBD2 (5 bases). The CDR3 length is 16 residues. Germline-derived CDR1 and CDR2 are SGHVS and FQNEAQ. The V and J ends lost 0 bases and 3 bases respectively, with 13 bases between them. For the CDR3, the DNA is TGTGCCAGCAGCTTAGCGGCTACGGGGATTACAGATACGCAGTATTTT. Its translation: CASSLAATGITDTQYF.

The chain is built from TRBV6-5 and TRBJ2-5; 7 positions agree with TRBD1. This CDR3 comprises 15 residues. V shed 2 bases and J 1 base; nucleotides not matched to a gene: 4. Germline CDR1 reads MNHEY; CDR2 reads SVGAGI. The CDR3, as DNA: TGTGCCAGCAGTTACCTAAGACAGGGCCAAGAGACCCAGTACTTC. Translation: CASSYLRQGQETQYF.

This chain joins TRBV19 and TRBJ2-7; 10 nucleotides match TRBD2. Germline CDR1 is LNHDA and CDR2 is SQIVND (reference sequence). After removal of 6 bases from V and 1 base from J, the junction contained 3 bases not matched to a gene. The CDR3 consists of 14 residues. DNA of the CDR3: TGTGCCAGTAGAACTAGCGGGACATCCTACGAGCAGTACTTC. Amino acid sequence: CASRTSGTSYEQYF.

This clonotype was counted at least ten times. The CDR3 spells CASSQGTSYEQYF. CDR3 in DNA: TGTGCCAGTTCACAGGGAACGTCCTACGAGCAGTACTTC. V usage is TRBV5-6 and J usage is TRBJ2-7; a possible D gene is TRBD1 (6 bases). The CDR3 length is 13 residues. Trimming cost V 8 bases and J 1 base, with 13 bases left between them. Germline CDR1 and CDR2: SGHDT and YYEEEE.

The V gene is TRBV9, the J gene TRBJ1-2, with a possible D match to TRBD1 (6 bases). Deletions cut 0 bases from V and 1 base from J, with 7 bases between. Germline loops: CDR1 SGDLS, CDR2 YYNGEE. CDR3 length equals 14 residues. The CDR3 sequence: CASSVGTDNYGYTF. The CDR3 bases are TGTGCCAGCAGCGTAGGGACAGATAACTATGGCTACACCTTC.

This clonotype was observed many times. V gene TRBV20-1 combines with J gene TRBJ2-1; D gene unclear. Germline V gives CDR1 DFQATT, CDR2 SNEGSKA (reference sequence). Between the trimmed V and J ends, which lost 6 bases and 7 bases, there was a span of 16 bases. The CDR3 extends over 13 amino acids. The DNA of the CDR3 is TGCAGTGCCATCACCGGGCCCCTGAATGAGCAGTTCTTC. Encoded protein: CSAITGPLNEQFF.

A few counts support this clonotype. The V gene is TRBV30, the J gene TRBJ2-3; 8 positions match TRBD2. V shed 0 bases and J 2 bases; nucleotides not matched to a gene: 7. CDR3 length equals 16 residues. CDR1 GTSNPN and CDR2 SVGIG come from the germline V gene (reference sequence). The CDR3 nucleotides are TGTGCCTGGAGTGTAGGGGTAGCGGGACCCACAGATACGCAGTATTTT. This codes for CAWSVGVAGPTDTQYF.

This clonotype has just a few counts. V and J are TRBV4-1 and TRBJ1-5; D is undetermined. V was shortened by 5 bases and J by 6 bases, with 14 bases between the two germline ends. Germline V gene sequence: CDR1 MGHRA, CDR2 YSYEKL. The length of the CDR3 is 14 residues. CDR3 nucleotide sequence: TGCGCCAGCAGCGCAACCGGGCGGGTTCAGCCCCAGCATTTT. This translates into CASSATGRVQPQHF.

This clonotype was seen just once. This may be a read error, as it is one base from a much larger clone. The chain employs TRBV28 and TRBJ2-7; D is ambiguous. Trimming pared 6 bases from V and 12 bases from J, leaving 21 bases between. Germline V gives CDR1 MDHEN, CDR2 SYDVKM. The CDR3 consists of 13 residues. CDR3 bases: TGTGCCAGCAGCTCCCCCTATTCGGCGTCTCGGTACTTC. Residues: CASSSPYSASRYF.

The V gene is TRBV7-2, the J gene TRBJ2-7, with D perhaps matching TRBD1 (5 bases). The CDR3 runs 15 residues. Germline CDR1 is SGHTA and CDR2 is FQGNSA. V dropped 5 bases and J dropped 4 bases, with 18 bases sitting between them. CDR3 protein: CASSMGQGVSYEQYF. CDR3 nucleotides: TGTGCCAGCAGCATGGGCCAGGGCGTTAGTTACGAGCAGTACTTC.

The chain has TRBV7-3 and TRBJ2-2, with TRBD2 identical over 9 bases. The ends lost 4 bases at V and 6 bases at J; junction bases unmatched: 9. This CDR3 is built from 16 residues. CDR1 is SGHTA, CDR2 FQGTGA, per germline. The CDR3 region is CASSSNSGRVAGELFF. The CDR3, as DNA: TGTGCCAGCAGCTCGAATAGCGGGAGAGTAGCCGGGGAGCTGTTTTTT. Using reference TRBV7-3 and TRBJ2-2 for the parts outside the CDR3, the full variable domain is GAGVSQTPSNKVTEKGKYVELRCDPISGHTALYWYRQSLGQGPEFLIYFQGTGAADDSGLPNDRFFAVRPEGSVSTLKIQRTERGDSAVYLCASSSNSGRVAGELFFGEGSRLTVL.

The chain links TRBV5-1 to TRBJ2-3; the D call may be TRBD1 or TRBD2 (7 bases each). V was trimmed by 6 bases and J by 1 base, leaving 18 bases between them. CDR1 is SGHRS, CDR2 YFSETQ, per germline. The CDR3 extends over 16 amino acids. CDR3: CASTLGGGARTDTQYF. The CDR3, as DNA: TGCGCCAGCACCCTGGGAGGGGGCGCCCGCACAGATACGCAGTATTTT.

This sequence joins TRBV29-1 and TRBJ2-3; perhaps TRBD2 as D (5 bases). V lost 7 bases to trimming and J lost 8 bases, with 19 bases between them. The germline V gene encodes CDR1 SQVTM and CDR2 ANQGSEA. CDR3 size: 13 residues. The CDR3 here is CSGLQEGGATQYF. The CDR3 DNA is TGCAGCGGTTTGCAAGAGGGTGGAGCTACGCAGTATTTT.

J is TRBJ1-2 and V is TRBV29-1; 10 bases are shared with TRBD1. Germline V gives CDR1 SQVTM, CDR2 ANQGSEA. There are 15 residues in the CDR3. The V gene end was trimmed by 0 bases and the J gene end by 1 base; junction bases not matched to a gene: 2. The CDR3 nucleotides are TGCAGCGTTGAAGACGGACAGGGGGTTAACTATGGCTACACCTTC. Protein: CSVEDGQGVNYGYTF.

The chain joins TRBV7-8 to TRBJ1-5, with D unresolved. Trimming shortened V by 1 base and J by 6 bases, and 4 bases separated the two germline ends. The CDR3 totals 12 residues. Per the germline V gene, CDR1 is SGHVS and CDR2 is FQNEAQ. DNA for the CDR3: TGTGCCAGCAGCTTAGATCTTCAGCCCCAGCATTTT. Protein product: CASSLDLQPQHF.

This clonotype was counted between two and nine times. V is TRBV7-3 and J is TRBJ2-1; D perhaps matches TRBD2 (6 bases). The V end lost 5 bases, the J end lost 5 bases, and 10 bases lay between the germline ends. Germline CDR1 SGHTA, CDR2 FQGTGA. CDR3 length: 13 amino acids. CDR3 in DNA: TGTGCCAGCAGCCGGGACTGGGACAATGAGCAGTTCTTC. As protein: CASSRDWDNEQFF.

This clonotype was seen a few times. The rearrangement uses TRBV5-1 and TRBJ2-2, with 8 bases fitting TRBD2. This CDR3 has 14 amino acids. Per germline, CDR1 SGHRS and CDR2 YFSETQ. V shed 4 bases and J 1 base; nucleotides not matched to a gene: 0. The CDR3 DNA follows: TGCGCCAGCAGCACTAGCGGGAACACCGGGGAGCTGTTTTTT. Protein product: CASSTSGNTGELFF.